The T cell receptor (beta chain) described here comes from a study of blood T cell repertoires in COVID-19. Study overall: Sites across the United States, Italy and Spain contributed samples from acute and convalescent COVID-19.

Clones were sequenced by immunoSEQ multiplex PCR, and TCRdb holds only the in-frame ones, with some missing. Of 80,000 or so clones in the sample, roughly 80% were seen once. Germline CDR1 is LNHDA and CDR2 is SQIVND (reference sequence). The CDR3 is made up of 14 amino acids. V dropped 1 base and J dropped 3; count of bases not matched to a gene: 3. The chain has TRBV19 and TRBJ2-7; 7 bases are a match to TRBD1. The sequencing sample was made of peripheral blood. This TCR came from a human donor in a cohort sampled during active COVID-19. CDR3 nucleotides: TGTGCCAGTAGTATAGCCGGGACAGTCTACGAGCAGTACTTC. Translated: CASSIAGTVYEQYF.